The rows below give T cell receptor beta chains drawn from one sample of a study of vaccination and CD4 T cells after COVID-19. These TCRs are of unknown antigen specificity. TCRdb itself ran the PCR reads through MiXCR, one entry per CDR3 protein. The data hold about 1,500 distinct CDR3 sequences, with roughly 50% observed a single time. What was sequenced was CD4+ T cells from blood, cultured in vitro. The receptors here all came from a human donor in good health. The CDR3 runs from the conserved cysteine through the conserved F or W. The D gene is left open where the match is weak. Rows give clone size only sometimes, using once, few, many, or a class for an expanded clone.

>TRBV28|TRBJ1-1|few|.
CASSLEQAVNTEAFF
TGTGCCAGCAGTTTAGAGCAGGCAGTGAACACTGAAGCTTTCTTT
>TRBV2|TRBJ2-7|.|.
CASSEWAGDNEQYF
TGTGCCAGCAGTGAATGGGCAGGGGATAACGAGCAGTACTTC
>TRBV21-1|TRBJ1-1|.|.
CASSPKVEGSTEAFF
TGTGCCAGCAGCCCAAAGGTGGAGGGGAGCACTGAAGCTTTCTTT
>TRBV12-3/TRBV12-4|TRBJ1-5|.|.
CASSLRDRPQHF
TGTGCCAGCAGTTTAAGAGACAGACCCCAGCATTTT
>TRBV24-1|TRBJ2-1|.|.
CATSDSVYNEQFF
TGTGCCACCAGTGATAGCGTCTACAATGAGCAGTTCTTC
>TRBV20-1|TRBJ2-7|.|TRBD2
CSARVSSGSSDEQYF
TGCAGTGCTAGAGTTTCTAGCGGGAGTTCCGACGAGCAGTACTTC
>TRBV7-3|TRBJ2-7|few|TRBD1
CASSLVGTGSLYEQYF
TGTGCCAGCAGCTTAGTGGGGACAGGTTCACTCTACGAGCAGTACTTC
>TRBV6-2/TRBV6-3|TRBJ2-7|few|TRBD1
CASRPSGGATYEQYF
TGTGCCAGCAGGCCTTCAGGGGGCGCAACTTACGAGCAGTACTTC
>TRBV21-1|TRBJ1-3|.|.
CASSKEDPKQGNTIYF
TGTGCCAGCAGCAAAGAGGACCCCAAACAGGGAAACACCATATATTTT
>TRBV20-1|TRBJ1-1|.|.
CSARHGMNTEAFF
TGCAGTGCTAGACATGGGATGAACACTGAAGCTTTCTTT
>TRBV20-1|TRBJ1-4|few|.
CSAHDSNEKLFF
TGCAGTGCCCACGACAGTAATGAAAAACTGTTTTTT
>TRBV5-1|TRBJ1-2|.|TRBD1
CASSLGQGDWGYTF
TGCGCCAGCAGCTTGGGACAGGGGGATTGGGGCTACACCTTC
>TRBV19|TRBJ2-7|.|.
CASSIIWGRQKRHEQYF
TGTGCCAGTAGTATAATTTGGGGTAGACAGAAACGCCACGAGCAGTACTTC
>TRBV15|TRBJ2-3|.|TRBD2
CATSREPPGLAGDTQYF
TGTGCCACCAGCAGAGAGCCTCCGGGACTAGCGGGAGATACGCAGTATTTT
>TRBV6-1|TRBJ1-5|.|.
CASRATPTGIQPQHF
TGTGCCAGCAGGGCCACGCCGACTGGTATTCAGCCCCAGCATTTT
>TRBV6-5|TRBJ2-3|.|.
CASSYSGRRSTDTQYF
TGTGCCAGCAGTTACTCGGGCAGACGGAGCACAGATACGCAGTATTTT
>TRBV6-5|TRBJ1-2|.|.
CASSWTDYGYTF
TGTGCCAGCAGTTGGACGGATTATGGCTACACCTTC
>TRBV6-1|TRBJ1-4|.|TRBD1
CASKQGAANEKLFF
TGTGCCAGCAAACAGGGGGCAGCTAATGAAAAACTGTTTTTT
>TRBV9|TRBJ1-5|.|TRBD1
CASSALDRGQPQHF
TGTGCCAGCAGCGCCCTCGACAGGGGTCAGCCCCAGCATTTT
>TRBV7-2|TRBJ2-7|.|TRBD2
CASRPTSGGGSYEQYF
TGTGCCAGCAGACCTACTAGCGGGGGGGGTTCCTACGAGCAGTACTTC
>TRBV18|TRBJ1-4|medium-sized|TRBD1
CASSPQGQGNEKLFF
TGTGCCAGCTCACCCCAGGGACAGGGGAATGAAAAACTGTTTTTT
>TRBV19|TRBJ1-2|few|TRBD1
CASSMGQAGYGYTF
TGTGCCAGTAGTATGGGACAGGCAGGCTATGGCTACACCTTC
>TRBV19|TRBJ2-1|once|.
CASAEHTSAWGRALYNEQFF
TGTGCCAGCGCTGAACATACTTCAGCTTGGGGCCGCGCCCTATACAATGAGCAGTTCTTC
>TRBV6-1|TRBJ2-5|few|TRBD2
CASSASGGPGETQYF
TGTGCCAGCAGTGCCTCGGGAGGGCCGGGAGAGACCCAGTACTTC
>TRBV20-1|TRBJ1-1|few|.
CSAALGGNTEAFF
TGCAGTGCTGCCTTGGGGGGCAACACTGAAGCTTTCTTT
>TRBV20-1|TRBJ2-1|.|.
CSAPDSGYEQFF
TGCAGTGCACCCGACTCGGGGTATGAGCAGTTCTTC
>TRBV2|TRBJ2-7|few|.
CASGSGTWDYEQYF
TGTGCCAGCGGATCCGGGACATGGGACTACGAGCAGTACTTC
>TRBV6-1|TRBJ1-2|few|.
CASRVVGTSAYF
TGTGCCAGCCGGGTCGTCGGGACATCTGCTTACTTC
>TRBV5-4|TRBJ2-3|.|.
CASSLTSGSTDTQYF
TGTGCCAGCAGCTTAACTTCAGGGTCCACAGATACGCAGTATTTT
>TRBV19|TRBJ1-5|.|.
CASRGSGAGQPQHF
TGTGCCAGTAGAGGGTCGGGGGCGGGTCAGCCCCAGCATTTT
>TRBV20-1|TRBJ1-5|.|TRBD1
CSAGRLGTVLNQPQHF
TGCAGTGCTGGACGCCTAGGGACAGTCCTCAATCAGCCCCAGCATTTT
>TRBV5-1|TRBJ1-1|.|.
CASSLAEFMQNTEAFF
TGCGCCAGCAGCTTGGCCGAGTTTATGCAGAACACTGAAGCTTTCTTT
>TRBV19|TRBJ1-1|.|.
CASSIVSGAYTEAFF
TGTGCCAGTAGTATAGTGTCAGGGGCGTACACTGAAGCTTTCTTT
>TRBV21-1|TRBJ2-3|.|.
CASKSGGADTQYF
TGTGCCAGCAAATCGGGCGGGGCAGATACGCAGTATTTT
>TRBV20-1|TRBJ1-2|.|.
CSAALVGGDYGYTF
TGCAGTGCCGCCCTGGTGGGGGGAGACTATGGCTACACCTTC
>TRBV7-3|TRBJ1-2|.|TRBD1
CASSAGWTGSNYGYTF
TGTGCCAGCAGCGCCGGATGGACAGGGTCAAACTATGGCTACACCTTC
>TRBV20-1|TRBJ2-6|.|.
CSARAPPGAPSGANVLTF
TGCAGTGCTAGAGCTCCGCCAGGGGCTCCCTCTGGGGCCAACGTCCTGACTTTC
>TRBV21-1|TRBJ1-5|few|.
CASRGGGESFSNQPQHF
TGTGCCAGCAGGGGAGGAGGAGAATCCTTTAGCAATCAGCCCCAGCATTTT
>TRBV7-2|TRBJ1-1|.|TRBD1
CASSTGGMNTEAFF
TGTGCCAGCAGCACAGGGGGGATGAACACTGAAGCTTTCTTT
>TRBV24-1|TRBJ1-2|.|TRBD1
CATSDHTGALGDGYTF
TGTGCCACCAGTGATCATACAGGGGCCCTCGGCGATGGCTACACCTTC
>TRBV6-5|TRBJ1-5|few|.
CASSYWGHRPGPQHF
TGTGCCAGCAGTTACTGGGGACACCGGCCTGGGCCCCAGCATTTT
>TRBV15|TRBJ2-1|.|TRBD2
CATSSGPGLAGPKTTYNEQFF
TGTGCCACCAGCTCGGGTCCGGGACTAGCGGGACCTAAAACAACCTACAATGAGCAGTTCTTC